Below, one T cell receptor beta chain is given with its context. Its antigen remains unidentified. The data originate from a study of identical twins. Broader study findings: Cord blood's abundant beta clonotypes had fewer insertions, unlike memory repertoires.

V dropped 4 bases and J dropped 1 base, with 25 bases sitting between them. Germline CDR1 GTSNPN, CDR2 SVGIG (reference sequence). This CDR3 region has 18 residues. Using its own MiXCR run on the 5' RACE reads, TCRdb lists one record per CDR3 protein. The sample has about 240,000 distinct CDR3 sequences, 10% to 13% seen once. This receptor was identified in a man in his fifties or sixties in good health. The chain is built from TRBV30 and TRBJ1-1, with D unresolved. Sequencing was carried out using memory T cells sorted from blood. CDR3: CAWTAWLVGSGGNTEAFF. The CDR3 DNA reads TGTGCCTGGACCGCCTGGTTGGTGGGGTCTGGTGGGAACACTGAAGCTTTCTTT.